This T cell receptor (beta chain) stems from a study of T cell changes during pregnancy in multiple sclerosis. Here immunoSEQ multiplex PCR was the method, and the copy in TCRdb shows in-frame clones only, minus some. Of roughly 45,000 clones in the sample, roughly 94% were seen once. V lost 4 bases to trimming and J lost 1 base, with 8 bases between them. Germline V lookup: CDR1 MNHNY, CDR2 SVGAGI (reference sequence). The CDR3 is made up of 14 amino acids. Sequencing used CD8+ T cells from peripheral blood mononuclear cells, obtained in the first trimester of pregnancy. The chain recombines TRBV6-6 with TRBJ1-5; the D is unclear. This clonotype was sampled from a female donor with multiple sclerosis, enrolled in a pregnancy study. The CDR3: CASSFDTSNQPQHF. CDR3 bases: TGTGCCAGCAGTTTCGACACGAGCAATCAGCCCCAGCATTTT.